This T cell receptor beta chain was identified during a study of OX40 agonist ivuxolimab in advanced cancers. Background on the study: An agonistic anti-OX40 (CD134) antibody, ivuxolimab, was used to treat the patients. Head and neck, renal cell, melanoma or hepatocellular carcinoma were the cancers that dose-escalation patients had.

Here immunoSEQ multiplex PCR was the method, and the copy in TCRdb shows in-frame clones only, minus some. The data contain several thousand clones, around two thirds of them singletons. Study-wide results and limits: On average, a greater number of expanded clones characterised CD8+ T cells relative to CD4+.

This clone was seen a handful of times. What it binds is unknown. CDR3 length: 15 residues. Germline V gene lookup returns CDR1 SGHAT and CDR2 FQNNGV. With 1 base removed from V and 5 bases from J, the gap between germline ends came to 12 bases. V and J are TRBV11-2 and TRBJ2-1, with D perhaps being TRBD1 or TRBD2 (6 bases each). The receptor was isolated from an adult with an advanced solid tumor such as melanoma, head and neck, liver or kidney cancer. Sample: CD4+ or CD8+ T cells sorted from blood, taken in a trial of the OX40 agonist ivuxolimab. The CDR3 protein is CASSLGPGANNEQFF. CDR3 bases: TGTGCCAGCAGCTTAGGTCCGGGGGCCAACAATGAGCAGTTCTTC.